The clone carrying this T cell receptor beta chain was seen a handful of times. With 2 bases removed from V and 5 bases from J, the gap between germline ends came to 3 bases. There are 11 residues in the CDR3. Germline CDR1 reads MNHEY; CDR2 reads SVGEGT. These data belong to a study of T cells after yellow fever vaccination. TCRdb called the 5' RACE reads again in MiXCR, with one record for every CDR3 protein. The sample carries fewer than 650,000 distinct CDR3 sequences, less than 25% recorded once. This receptor was obtained from a young man who received the YFV17D yellow fever vaccine. The material sequenced was PBMCs, taken less than 25 days after the first yellow fever vaccination. V usage is TRBV6-2 or TRBV6-3 and J usage is TRBJ1-2, with unresolved D. CDR3 DNA sequence: TGTGCCAGCAGTTACCCATATGGCTACACCTTC. Its translation: CASSYPYGYTF.